This is a list of T cell receptor beta chains from one sample in a study of T cell changes during pregnancy in multiple sclerosis. Generated by immunoSEQ multiplex PCR, the TCRdb table keeps only in-frame clones and is missing some. Of approximately 41,000 clones in the sample, 94% were seen once. The sequencing used CD4+ T cells from peripheral blood mononuclear cells, collected in the second trimester of pregnancy. These receptors all come from a female donor with multiple sclerosis, enrolled in a pregnancy study. Each CDR3 is given without its conserved first and last residue. The order of the fields is V gene, J gene, clone size, CDR3 protein. Clone size is given for some rows only: seen once, a few or many times, or a class if the clone is expanded.

v_call: TRBV7-3; j_call: TRBJ2-5; clone_size: .; cdr3_aa: ASSPRGGGETQY
v_call: TRBV7-6; j_call: TRBJ2-2; clone_size: .; cdr3_aa: ASSLGSGPGELF
v_call: TRBV7-8; j_call: TRBJ1-2; clone_size: .; cdr3_aa: ASSLFIVGTGFGYGYT
v_call: TRBV7-2; j_call: TRBJ2-3; clone_size: .; cdr3_aa: ASSQTSRSTDTQY
v_call: TRBV5-4; j_call: TRBJ2-1; clone_size: .; cdr3_aa: ASSLPDKGEF
v_call: TRBV29-1; j_call: TRBJ2-7; clone_size: .; cdr3_aa: SVERGQGRSYEQY
v_call: TRBV27; j_call: TRBJ2-2; clone_size: .; cdr3_aa: ASSFRQGTAAITGELF
v_call: TRBV10-3; j_call: TRBJ2-1; clone_size: .; cdr3_aa: AISDQGRDNEQF
v_call: TRBV11-1; j_call: TRBJ2-1; clone_size: .; cdr3_aa: ASSRPGLANNEQF
v_call: TRBV11-3; j_call: TRBJ2-3; clone_size: .; cdr3_aa: ASSKSPSTDTQY
v_call: TRBV6-1; j_call: TRBJ1-2; clone_size: once; cdr3_aa: ASSDPPGYGYT
v_call: TRBV2; j_call: TRBJ1-5; clone_size: .; cdr3_aa: ASSEIGQGWNQPQH
v_call: TRBV11-1; j_call: TRBJ2-7; clone_size: .; cdr3_aa: ASSRLNTGDLEQY
v_call: TRBV28; j_call: TRBJ2-7; clone_size: .; cdr3_aa: ATNQGGTGGYEQY
v_call: TRBV5-1; j_call: TRBJ1-3; clone_size: .; cdr3_aa: ASSPGGGGNTIY
v_call: TRBV6-5; j_call: TRBJ1-5; clone_size: .; cdr3_aa: ASSSGADYQPQH
v_call: TRBV18; j_call: TRBJ2-7; clone_size: .; cdr3_aa: ASSPLAPDRGLSYEQY
v_call: TRBV5-1; j_call: TRBJ1-6; clone_size: .; cdr3_aa: ASSLGTESSYNSPLH
v_call: TRBV7-6; j_call: TRBJ1-2; clone_size: .; cdr3_aa: ASSLRYRGHCNYGYT
v_call: TRBV6-6; j_call: TRBJ1-2; clone_size: .; cdr3_aa: ASSLPGENYGYT
v_call: TRBV5-1; j_call: TRBJ1-2; clone_size: .; cdr3_aa: ASSSVEAYGYT
v_call: TRBV7-3; j_call: TRBJ1-2; clone_size: .; cdr3_aa: ASSTRTGYGYT
v_call: TRBV11-2; j_call: TRBJ2-1; clone_size: .; cdr3_aa: ASSLLAGGPNEQF
v_call: TRBV29-1; j_call: .; clone_size: .; cdr3_aa: SVEDEGGGYEQY
v_call: TRBV30; j_call: TRBJ1-2; clone_size: once; cdr3_aa: AWSRDRPYGYT